The 11 T cell receptor beta chains listed next were all sequenced from one sample in a study of blood T cell repertoires in COVID-19. Clones were sequenced by immunoSEQ multiplex PCR, and TCRdb holds only the in-frame ones, with some missing. In the table there are roughly 200,000 clones, about 86% of which are singletons. The sequencing sample was made of peripheral blood. The receptors originated from a man in his forties or fifties with active or convalescent COVID-19.

The chain links TRBV28 to TRBJ1-2; D gene uncertain. Trimming pared 4 bases from V and 8 bases from J, leaving 20 bases between. Germline V CDR1 and CDR2: MDHEN, SYDVKM. The CDR3 is 15 amino acids. The CDR3 coding sequence is TGTGCCAGCAGTTGGCATCAGCGGGGTTTGGGCGGCTACACCTTC. This codes for CASSWHQRGLGGYTF.

The rearrangement uses TRBV12-5 and TRBJ1-2, with TRBD1 identical over 7 bases. Trimming cost V 6 bases and J 5 bases; bases outside gene matches: 6. CDR1 and CDR2 (germline): LGHNT, FRNRAP. CDR3 size: 13 residues. CDR3 coding DNA: TGTGCTAGTGGCCGCGAGACAGGGTATGGCTACACCTTC. Translating it yields CASGRETGYGYTF.

The sample holds a few counts of this clone. The rearrangement joins TRBV3-1 (or the pseudogene TRBV3-2) to TRBJ1-2, with TRBD1 matching over 7 bases. The V gene's germline CDR1 is LGHDT and CDR2 YNNKEL (reference sequence). The CDR3 length is 15 residues. Germline trimming cut 1 base from V and 8 bases from J; bases unmatched to any gene: 10. CDR3 protein: CASSQADRIGYGYTF. In DNA, the CDR3 is TGTGCCAGCAGCCAAGCGGACAGGATCGGGTACGGCTACACCTTC.

The chain couples TRBV6-6 to TRBJ1-1; TRBD1 might be the D (5 bases). The CDR3 sequence is 13 residues long. Germline-derived CDR1 and CDR2 are MNHNY and SVGAGI (reference sequence). V was cut by 6 bases and J by 1 base, with 9 bases left in between. The CDR3, as DNA: TGTGCCAGCAGCTCACAGGAGAACACTGAAGCTTTCTTT. This codes for CASSSQENTEAFF.

The chain joins TRBV12-2 to TRBJ2-7; no DNA check was done on the table's D call, TRBD1. TRBV12-2 is given as a pseudogene. The CDR3 sequence is 14 residues long. The chain's CDR3 is CASRLGAGKHEQYF. In DNA form, the CDR3 reads TGTGCAAGTCGCTTAGGGGCAGGGAAACACGAGCAGTACTTC.

Comment on this clone: Other DNA sequences from this sample encode an identical CDR3 as well. The chain combines TRBV15 with TRBJ2-7; 12 nucleotides align to TRBD1. V gave up 9 bases and J gave up 2 bases; unmatched junction bases: 5. The CDR3 totals 14 residues. Germline CDR1 LNHNV, CDR2 YYDKDF (reference sequence). The CDR3 sequence: CATSRDRGPYEQYF. CDR3 in DNA: TGTGCCACGAGCCGGGACAGGGGGCCCTACGAGCAGTACTTC.

The chain recombines TRBV11-2 with TRBJ2-7; 9 bases align to TRBD1. The length of the CDR3 is 15 residues. The junction had 10 bases not matched to a gene; V was cut back by 5 bases and J by 5 bases. Germline V gene lookup returns CDR1 SGHAT and CDR2 FQNNGV. CDR3 nucleotides: TGTGCCAGCAGCCCCCTGACAGGGGGAAGAGACGAGCAGTACTTC. Translated: CASSPLTGGRDEQYF.

V gene TRBV7-2 combines with J gene TRBJ1-5, with D perhaps matching TRBD1 (6 bases). The CDR3 runs 14 residues. Trimming took off 5 bases at V and 7 bases at J, with 15 bases between the two ends. The germline gives CDR1 SGHTA, CDR2 FQGNSA. The CDR3 is CASSPRRGGQPQHF. CDR3 coding DNA: TGTGCCAGCAGCCCACGCAGGGGCGGGCAGCCCCAGCATTTT.

The CDR3 region is CASSIRMNTEAFF. The DNA of the CDR3 is TGTGCCAGTAGTATCCGTATGAACACTGAAGCTTTCTTT. The chain combines TRBV19 with TRBJ1-1; D gene uncertain. Germline V CDR1 and CDR2: LNHDA, SQIVND (reference sequence). Trimming pared 3 bases from V and 0 bases from J, leaving 5 bases between. The CDR3 runs to 13 residues.

This sequence joins TRBV7-9 and TRBJ1-1; no firm D call. Trimming stripped 5 bases from V and 4 bases from J, with 11 bases between. CDR3 length: 13 residues. Germline CDR1 and CDR2: SEHNR and FQNEAQ (reference sequence). CDR3 DNA: TGTGCCAGCAGCCTGAACCCGAGCACTGAAGCTTTCTTT. Translation: CASSLNPSTEAFF.

CDR3 region: CASSYSSTFGYTF. DNA for the CDR3: TGTGCCAGCAGTTACTCGTCCACTTTTGGCTACACCTTC. V gene TRBV6-5 combines with J gene TRBJ1-2, with unresolved D. This CDR3 spans 13 amino acids. V was pared by 0 bases and J by 7 bases, with 9 bases between. Germline lookup yields CDR1 MNHEY and CDR2 SVGAGI.